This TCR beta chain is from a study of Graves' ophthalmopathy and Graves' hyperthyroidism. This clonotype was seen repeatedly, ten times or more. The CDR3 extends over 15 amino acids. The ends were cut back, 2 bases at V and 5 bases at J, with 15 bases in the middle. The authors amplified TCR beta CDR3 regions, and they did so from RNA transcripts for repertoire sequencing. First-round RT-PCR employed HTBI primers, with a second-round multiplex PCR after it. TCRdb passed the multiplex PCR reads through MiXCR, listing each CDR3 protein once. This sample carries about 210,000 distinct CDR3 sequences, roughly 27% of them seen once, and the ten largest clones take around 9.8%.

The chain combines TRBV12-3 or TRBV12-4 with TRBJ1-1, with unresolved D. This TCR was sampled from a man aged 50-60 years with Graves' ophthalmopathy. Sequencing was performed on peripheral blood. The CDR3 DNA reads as TGTGCCAGCAGTTTAAAAGTAACAGTAGGTACTGAAGCTTTCTTT. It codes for CASSLKVTVGTEAFF.